Listed below are T cell receptor beta chains from one sample, sequenced in a study of Tregs in tolerant kidney transplant recipients. The assay was immunoSEQ multiplex PCR, and TCRdb's table has in-frame clones only and misses some. The sample contains around 1,400 clones, less than 45% of which appear only once. The antigens of these receptors remain unknown. Sample: Tregs from blood grown in culture. The receptors stem from a human donor in good health. Both conserved end residues are part of each CDR3. D genes are given only for firm matches. Rows give clone size only sometimes, using once, few, many, or a class for an expanded clone.

J,length,V,D,size,DNA,CDR3
TRBJ2-2,14,TRBV28,.,.,TGTGCCAGTGGGGGGACTCCTCGCACCGGGGAGCTGTTTTTT,CASGGTPRTGELFF
TRBJ1-2,17,TRBV19,.,.,TGTGCCAGTAACCCTACTCCCCTCTCTCTCACGGGGTATGGCTACACCTTC,CASNPTPLSLTGYGYTF
TRBJ1-2,11,TRBV29-1,.,large,TGCAGCGTCAAGAGGGGGAATGGCTACACCTTC,CSVKRGNGYTF
TRBJ2-3,15,TRBV14,.,.,TGTGCCAGCAGCTGGCGGAGGAGCGGCACAGATACGCAGTATTTT,CASSWRRSGTDTQYF
TRBJ1-3,14,TRBV5-1,TRBD1,medium-sized,TGCGCCAGCAGCGACGGGACAGCGGTGGCCACCATATATTTT,CASSDGTAVATIYF
TRBJ1-1,13,TRBV29-1,.,.,TGCAGCGTTGGCCTACAGATGAACACTGAAGCTTTCTTT,CSVGLQMNTEAFF
TRBJ2-2,15,TRBV4-2,.,.,TGTGCCAGCAGCTTAGAGGGCGCGAACACCGGGGAGCTGTTTTTT,CASSLEGANTGELFF
TRBJ2-7,16,TRBV4-2,TRBD2,.,TGTGCCAGCAGCCAAGGGGGAGGGACCCGGACCTACGAGCAGTACTTC,CASSQGGGTRTYEQYF
TRBJ1-5,16,TRBV19,.,medium-sized,TGTGCCAGTAGTATAAGGACGCTCGCGATGAATCAGCCCCAGCATTTT,CASSIRTLAMNQPQHF
TRBJ2-2,14,TRBV6-1,TRBD2,.,TGTGCCATCAGTGGCAGGACTAGCCACGGGGAGCTGTTTTTT,CAISGRTSHGELFF
TRBJ2-3,15,TRBV7-3,.,medium-sized,TGTGCCAGCAGCTTAATGTTTGGGGACTTAGATACGCAGTATTTT,CASSLMFGDLDTQYF
TRBJ1-1,14,TRBV6-1,.,.,TGTGCCAGCAGTGTTTCAGGGGTGAACACTGAAGCTTTCTTT,CASSVSGVNTEAFF
TRBJ2-2,14,TRBV6-1,.,.,TGTGCCATCAGTGGCATACGCGACACCGGGGAGCTGTTTTTT,CAISGIRDTGELFF
TRBJ1-2,15,TRBV4-1,.,few,TGTGCCAGCAGTCCTCGGACGAGAACTCTGGGGGGCTACACCTTC,CASSPRTRTLGGYTF
TRBJ1-4,15,TRBV5-1,.,.,TGCGCCAGCAGCTTGTTTTCGGGGGCGAGTGAAAAACTGTTTTTT,CASSLFSGASEKLFF
TRBJ2-7,13,TRBV7-3,.,few,TGTGCCAGCAGCCCAGGGTTGGTCGTCGAGCAGTACTTC,CASSPGLVVEQYF
TRBJ2-1,12,TRBV18,.,.,TGTGCCAGCTCACCCCGATCATCCGAGCAGTTCTTC,CASSPRSSEQFF
TRBJ2-7,14,TRBV19,.,few,TGTGCCAGTAGTAAGGGGGAACTCTCCTACGAGCAGTACTTC,CASSKGELSYEQYF
TRBJ2-3,17,TRBV15,TRBD1,.,TGTGCCACCAGCAGAGATCTCGGTCAGGGGGCCGTAGATACGCAGTATTTT,CATSRDLGQGAVDTQYF
TRBJ2-2,13,TRBV6-1,TRBD1,.,TGTGCCAGCAGTGTACAGGGGACCGGGGAGCTGTTTTTT,CASSVQGTGELFF
TRBJ2-2,16,TRBV7-4,.,.,TGTGCCAGCAGCCTCTCTAGCGTACCGAACACCGGGGAGCTGTTTTTT,CASSLSSVPNTGELFF
TRBJ1-5,18,TRBV4-2,.,.,TGTGCCAGAAGCTTGGAAGGCACTCGGACAGTCCGGAATCAGCCCCAGCATTTT,CARSLEGTRTVRNQPQHF
TRBJ2-5,12,TRBV11-1,.,.,TGTGCCAGCAGCCTAGGGGGGAGGACCCAGTACTTC,CASSLGGRTQYF
TRBJ2-2,18,TRBV10-3,TRBD2,.,TGTGCCAGCAGTCCGCGACTCCCCGGGGGGGCGAGCACCGGGGAGCTGTTTTTT,CASSPRLPGGASTGELFF
TRBJ1-5,13,TRBV15,.,large,TGTGCCACCAGCAGGGACCCGGGACAGCCCCAGCATTTT,CATSRDPGQPQHF
TRBJ2-5,15,TRBV11-3,TRBD2,medium-sized,TGTGCCAGCAGCTTAGGCGGGAGGGCTGCTGAGACCCAGTACTTC,CASSLGGRAAETQYF
TRBJ2-3,14,TRBV10-3,.,few,TGTGCCATCAAAAGGGACGCGCTGGGGGATACGCAGTATTTT,CAIKRDALGDTQYF
TRBJ1-1,14,TRBV11-3,.,.,TGTGCCAGCAGCTCCCCGGAGGGTTTCACTGAAGCTTTCTTT,CASSSPEGFTEAFF
TRBJ2-7,16,TRBV5-5,.,.,TGTGCCAGCAGCCAAGGGGGAGGGACCCGGACCTACGAGCAGTACTTC,CASSQGGGTRTYEQYF
TRBJ2-5,15,TRBV11-2,.,.,TGTGCCAGCAGCTTAAGATCGCAGGGGAGAGAGACCCAGTACTTC,CASSLRSQGRETQYF
TRBJ1-2,13,TRBV7-9,TRBD1,few,TGTGCCAGCAGCAAAGGGACAGGTGATGGCTACACCTTC,CASSKGTGDGYTF
TRBJ2-5,13,TRBV5-4,.,.,TGTGCCAGCAGCTTGGACGTCCGGGCCGCCCAGTACTTC,CASSLDVRAAQYF
TRBJ2-7,13,TRBV5-5,TRBD2,hyperexpanded,TGTGCCAGCAGCTTGGGGGAGGGCTACGAGCAGTACTTC,CASSLGEGYEQYF
TRBJ2-7,13,TRBV5-7,TRBD2,.,TGTGCCAGCAGCTTGGGGGAGGGCTACGAGCAGTACTTC,CASSLGEGYEQYF
TRBJ2-3,15,TRBV7-2,.,.,TGTGCCAGCAGCTTAGCCCCGGGGGTCACAGATACGCAGTATTTT,CASSLAPGVTDTQYF
TRBJ2-3,14,TRBV18,TRBD2,large,TGTGCCAGCTCCGGACTAGCGCTGACAGATACGCAGTATTTT,CASSGLALTDTQYF
TRBJ2-3,16,TRBV7-8,.,few,TGTGCCAGCAGCCTCGGACAGTTATTAACCACAGATACGCAGTATTTT,CASSLGQLLTTDTQYF
TRBJ2-2,16,TRBV7-8,TRBD2,.,TGTGCCAGCAGCCTAGCGGGGGGGCCGAACACCGGGGAGCTGTTTTTT,CASSLAGGPNTGELFF
TRBJ1-2,11,TRBV6-5,.,.,TGTGCCAGCACTCGCTGGGGGACCTACACCTTC,CASTRWGTYTF
TRBJ2-5,12,TRBV7-2,.,.,TGTGCCAGCAGCGCCTTTCAGCTGACCCAGTACTTC,CASSAFQLTQYF
TRBJ1-2,17,TRBV4-3,.,.,TGCGCCAGCAGCCAAGAGGCACTGCTGCGAGCTAACTATGGCTACACCTTC,CASSQEALLRANYGYTF
TRBJ1-2,14,TRBV19,.,large,TGTGCCAGTAGTACCCCGGGGATGGACTATGGCTACACCTTC,CASSTPGMDYGYTF
TRBJ2-5,14,TRBV5-4,TRBD2,once,TGTGCCAGCAGCTTTAAGGGACTAGGCGAGACCCAGTACTTC,CASSFKGLGETQYF
TRBJ1-4,12,TRBV2,TRBD1,few,TGTGCCACCGGGACAGGGGTCGAAAAACTGTTTTTT,CATGTGVEKLFF
TRBJ1-1,15,TRBV25-1,TRBD1,few,TGTGCCAGCAGAGAAGGACAGGGACCGAACACTGAAGCTTTCTTT,CASREGQGPNTEAFF
TRBJ1-1,14,TRBV7-2,.,.,TGTGCCAGCAGCCCAAGGGCCGCAAGCACTGAAGCTTTCTTT,CASSPRAASTEAFF
TRBJ2-2,14,TRBV5-4,.,medium-sized,TGTGCCAGCAGCGTGACAGGGAACACCGGGGAGCTGTTTTTT,CASSVTGNTGELFF
TRBJ1-6,14,TRBV6-5,TRBD1,medium-sized,TGTGCCAGCAGTTCGGGACAGGGTCGTTCACCCCTCCACTTT,CASSSGQGRSPLHF
TRBJ2-5,14,TRBV4-3,.,.,TGCGCCAGCAACTACCCCTCCCCCCAAGAGACCCAGTACTTC,CASNYPSPQETQYF
TRBJ1-5,15,TRBV5-8,TRBD1,medium-sized,TGTGCCAGCAGCTCCGGGACAGGGTTTTTTCAGCCCCAGCATTTT,CASSSGTGFFQPQHF
TRBJ1-2,13,TRBV5-6,.,large,TGTGCCAGCAGCTTGACCGGGGACTATGGCTACACCTTC,CASSLTGDYGYTF